This TCR beta chain was retrieved from a study of cytomegalovirus exposure and HLA in healthy donors. Regarding this clone: Its target is not known.

The PCR was carried out with 60 Vbeta primers and 13 Jbeta primers. How the authors handled the data: A later analysis tallied approximately 87 million unique TCR beta chains, around 12 million of them shared. The assay was immunoSEQ multiplex PCR, and TCRdb's table has in-frame clones only and misses some. For V, J and clone size, that table is used; D and trimming come from the DNA. The sample yields almost 200,000 clones, roughly 77% seen once. This CDR3 has 17 amino acids. CDR1 and CDR2 from the germline V gene are SEHNR and FQNEAQ (reference sequence). Deletions cut 5 bases from V and 1 base from J, with 20 bases between. Study results and limitations: A later analysis linked 15,000 to 20,000 TCR beta sequences to HLA alleles at 0.05 false discovery rate.

The TCR comes from a male donor in good health and CMV-seropositive. What was sequenced was PBMCs. The V call is TRBV7-9, the J call TRBJ2-5; D possibly corresponds to TRBD1 (5 bases). The CDR3 nucleotides are TGTGCCAGCAGCCCCCCCCGGGCAGGGATGGTCCAAGAGACCCAGTACTTC. Protein product: CASSPPRAGMVQETQYF. Looking up the rest from reference TRBV7-9 and TRBJ2-5 gives the full variable domain: DTGVSQNPRHKITKRGQNVTFRCDPISEHNRLYWYRQTLGQGPEFLTYFQNEAQLEKSRLLSDRFSAERPKGSFSTLEIQRTEQGDSAMYLCASSPPRAGMVQETQYFGPGTRLLVL.